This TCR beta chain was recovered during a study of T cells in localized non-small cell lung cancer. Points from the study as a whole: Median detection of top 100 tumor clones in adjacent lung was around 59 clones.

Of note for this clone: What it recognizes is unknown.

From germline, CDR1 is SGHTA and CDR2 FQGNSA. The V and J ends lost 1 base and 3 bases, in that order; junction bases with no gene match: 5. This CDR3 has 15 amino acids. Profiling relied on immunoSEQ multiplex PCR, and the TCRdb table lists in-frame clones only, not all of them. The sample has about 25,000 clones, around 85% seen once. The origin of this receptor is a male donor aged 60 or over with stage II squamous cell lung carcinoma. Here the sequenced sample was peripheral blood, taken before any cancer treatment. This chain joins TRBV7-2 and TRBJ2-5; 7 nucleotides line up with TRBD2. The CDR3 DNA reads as TGTGCCAGCAGCTTAGTAGCAGGGAGGGAAGAGACCCAGTACTTC. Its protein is CASSLVAGREETQYF.